The 28 T cell receptor beta chains below all came from one sample that was sequenced in a study of technical replicates of blood from a handful of donors. Profiling relied on immunoSEQ multiplex PCR, and the TCRdb table lists in-frame clones only, not all of them. The repertoire holds 14,000 or so clones, with around four fifths as singletons. The sequenced sample was PBMCs. The receptor source for this set is a human donor in good health.

The CDR3 loop is CASSEGASGNYEQYF. The CDR3 DNA sequence: TGTGCCAGCAGTGAAGGAGCTAGCGGGAATTACGAGCAGTACTTC. The chain combines TRBV6-1 with TRBJ2-7, with 9 positions matching TRBD2. Trimming removed 1 base from V and 4 bases from J; junction bases left unmatched: 5. Germline V gene data show CDR1 as MNHNS and CDR2 as SASEGT. CDR3 length equals 15 residues.

This clone was recorded only once. The J gene is TRBJ2-7, the V gene TRBV15; D gene unclear. V lost 0 bases and J lost 1, with 4 bases in between. This CDR3 is 13 amino acids long. Germline loops: CDR1 LNHNV, CDR2 YYDKDF (reference sequence). Here the CDR3 reads CATSRDRSYEQYF. Here the CDR3 DNA reads TGTGCCACCAGCAGAGATCGGTCCTACGAGCAGTACTTC.

The rearrangement joins TRBV18 to TRBJ2-5, with D perhaps TRBD2 (6 bases). Trimming removed 5 bases at V and 5 bases at J, with 15 bases between. Germline V gene data show CDR1 as KGHSH and CDR2 as LQKENI. The CDR3 is 14 amino acids. The CDR3 DNA reads as TGTGCCAGCTCATCAGCACTAGCCAGCGAGACCCAGTACTTC. It translates to CASSSALASETQYF.

The V call is TRBV11-2, the J call TRBJ1-3; no clear D. Germline loops: CDR1 SGHAT, CDR2 FQNNGV. Deletions cut 5 bases from V and 1 base from J, with 12 bases between. This CDR3 region has 15 residues. Written as DNA, the CDR3 is TGTGCCAGCAGCCCCCCAGTCGTGTCTGGAAACACCATATATTTT. As protein: CASSPPVVSGNTIYF. The whole variable domain, remainder taken from reference TRBV11-2 and TRBJ1-3, is EAGVAQSPRYKIIEKRQSVAFWCNPISGHATLYWYQQILGQGPKLLIQFQNNGVVDDSQLPKDRFSAERLKGVDSTLKIQPAKLEDSAVYLCASSPPVVSGNTIYFGEGSWLTVV.

The J gene is TRBJ2-2, the V gene TRBV7-6, with D tentatively TRBD2 (6 bases). From germline, CDR1 is SGHVS and CDR2 FNYEAQ. The CDR3 sequence is 14 residues long. V shed 4 bases and J shed 8 bases, with 14 bases lying between them. DNA of the CDR3: TGTGCCAGCAGCTATAGCGGTACTGAAGGGGAGCTGTTTTTT. Amino acids: CASSYSGTEGELFF.

J is TRBJ2-3 and V is TRBV7-2, with D perhaps TRBD1 (5 bases). Looked up from germline, CDR1 is SGHTA and CDR2 is FQGNSA. Trimming took off 5 bases at V and 4 bases at J, with 13 bases between the two ends. The length of the CDR3 is 14 residues. The CDR3 nucleotides read TGTGCCAGCAGCAAAGGGGCAGGCCCAGATACGCAGTATTTT. Its translation: CASSKGAGPDTQYF.

The V call is TRBV27, the J call TRBJ2-7, with D unresolved. There are 13 residues in the CDR3. Trimming left V 4 bases short and J 3 bases short, with 10 bases between. Per the germline V gene, CDR1 is MNHEY and CDR2 is SMNVEV (reference sequence). The CDR3 loop reads CASSYTIGYEQYF. CDR3 DNA sequence: TGTGCCAGCAGTTACACGATTGGCTACGAGCAGTACTTC.

V and J are TRBV6-5 and TRBJ1-5; no clear D gene. Germline V gene sequence: CDR1 MNHEY, CDR2 SVGAGI. The CDR3 has 14 residues. Trimming left V 0 bases short and J 3 bases short, with 6 bases between. CDR3 residues: CASSYSRINQPQHF. DNA for the CDR3: TGTGCCAGCAGTTACTCGCGGATCAATCAGCCCCAGCATTTT.

The chain has TRBV6-6 and TRBJ2-3; 8 positions agree with TRBD1. The CDR3 loop spans 14 amino acids. J gave up 5 bases and V 5 bases, and 6 bases lay outside the gene matches. The germline V gene encodes CDR1 MNHNY and CDR2 SVGAGI (reference sequence). The CDR3: CASSPTGVQDTQYF. In DNA, the CDR3 is TGTGCCAGCAGTCCGACAGGGGTTCAAGATACGCAGTATTTT.

The chain is built from TRBV7-3 and TRBJ2-5; D may be TRBD1 (5 bases). The CDR3 is made up of 13 amino acids. Trimming stripped 3 bases from V and 2 bases from J, with 7 bases between. In germline, CDR1 is SGHTA, CDR2 FQGTGA. The CDR3 nucleotides are TGTGCCAGCAGCTTCACAGGACAAGAGACCCAGTACTTC. Translated: CASSFTGQETQYF.

The J gene is TRBJ2-6, the V gene TRBV6-1; D perhaps matches TRBD1 (5 bases). CDR3 length: 15 amino acids. Trimming shortened V by 2 bases and J by 3 bases, and 8 bases separated the two germline ends. Germline assignment: CDR1 MNHNS and CDR2 SASEGT. CDR3 region: CASSERGDGANVLTF. The CDR3 nucleotides read TGTGCCAGCAGTGAAAGGGGTGATGGGGCCAACGTCCTGACTTTC.

The gene calls are TRBV5-1 and TRBJ1-1; D not resolved. The CDR3 runs to 12 residues. Germline CDR1 and CDR2: SGHRS and YFSETQ. V lost 5 bases, J lost 8 bases, and 13 bases lay in between. The CDR3 DNA sequence: TGCGCCAGCAGATCCCAAACGGTGGAAGCTTTCTTT. It is translated as CASRSQTVEAFF.

This clone is a singleton in its sample. The rearrangement joins TRBV5-1 to TRBJ2-1; 8 bases map to TRBD1. This CDR3 comprises 15 residues. Germline assignment: CDR1 SGHRS and CDR2 YFSETQ. Losses at the gene ends were 0 bases for V and 9 bases for J; bases not matched to a gene: 8. The DNA of the CDR3 is TGCGCCAGCAGCTTGGCAGGGGGCGCTTCCGGTGAGCAGTTCTTC. Protein sequence: CASSLAGGASGEQFF.

The chain combines TRBV5-1 with TRBJ1-2; unclear D gene. Per germline, CDR1 SGHRS and CDR2 YFSETQ. The germline V and J ends were trimmed by 4 bases and 1 base, with 14 bases remaining between them. The CDR3 runs 15 residues. For the CDR3, the DNA is TGCGCCAGCAGCCCGGTCGGGGATGGTAACTATGGCTACACCTTC. Protein: CASSPVGDGNYGYTF.

This clone was seen only once. J is TRBJ1-3 and V is TRBV4-1; D call uncertain. The CDR3 contains 16 residues. Trimming removed 0 bases from V and 4 bases from J, with 13 bases in between. The germline V gene has CDR1 MGHRA and CDR2 YSYEKL. The CDR3 coding sequence is TGCGCCAGCAGCCAAGATCCGCTGGGCTTAGGAAACACCATATATTTT. Protein sequence: CASSQDPLGLGNTIYF.

The rearrangement uses TRBV5-1 and TRBJ2-2, with TRBD2 identical over 9 bases. Germline loops: CDR1 SGHRS, CDR2 YFSETQ. After removal of 5 bases from V and 1 base from J, the junction contained 0 bases not matched to a gene. This CDR3 has 14 residues. The CDR3 region is CASRTSGNTGELFF. The CDR3 region has the DNA TGCGCCAGCAGGACTAGCGGGAACACCGGGGAGCTGTTTTTT.

The V gene is TRBV6-5, the J gene TRBJ2-1, with 8 bases aligning to TRBD2. V lost 2 bases and J lost 0; bases outside the gene matches: 3. The CDR3 loop spans 16 amino acids. Germline V gives CDR1 MNHEY, CDR2 SVGAGI. The CDR3 coding sequence is TGTGCCAGCAGTTACAAGCGGGAGATCTCCTACAATGAGCAGTTCTTC. Protein product: CASSYKREISYNEQFF.

This clone showed up just a few times. The chain joins TRBV4-1 to TRBJ1-2; 9 bases are a match to TRBD1. The germline gives CDR1 MGHRA, CDR2 YSYEKL. Trimming removed 2 bases from V and 3 bases from J; junction bases left unmatched: 4. The CDR3 is 15 residues long. Written as DNA, the CDR3 is TGCGCCAGCAGCCAACTACAGGGGGCGGACTATGGCTACACCTTC. Translated, it gives CASSQLQGADYGYTF.

CDR3 loop: CATQTDSSYNEQFF. In nucleotides, the CDR3 is TGTGCCACCCAGACCGACAGCTCCTACAATGAGCAGTTCTTC. V and J are TRBV19 and TRBJ2-1, with D maybe TRBD1 (5 bases). Germline CDR1 reads LNHDA; CDR2 reads SQIVND (reference sequence). The CDR3 spans 14 residues. The V gene lost 10 bases and the J gene lost 0 bases, with 13 bases spanning the gap.

This rearrangement joins TRBV7-6 to TRBJ2-1; no clear D. CDR1 is SGHVS and CDR2 is FNYEAQ in the germline V gene. The V and J ends lost 2 bases and 5 bases respectively, with 10 bases between them. The CDR3 spans 14 residues. CDR3 coding DNA: TGTGCCAGCAGCTTACGTAATGCGAACAATGAGCAGTTCTTC. Amino acids: CASSLRNANNEQFF.

CDR3 sequence reads: CASSPAGRGYGYTF. CDR3 DNA sequence: TGTGCCAGCAGCCCTGCGGGCAGGGGCTATGGCTACACCTTC. The rearrangement links TRBV7-9 to TRBJ1-2; D is possibly TRBD1 (6 bases). This CDR3 region has 14 residues. V was cut by 5 bases and J by 4 bases, with 14 bases left in between. The germline gives CDR1 SEHNR, CDR2 FQNEAQ (reference sequence).

This chain connects TRBV5-1 to TRBJ2-3, with TRBD1 as a possible D gene (6 bases). V lost 0 bases to trimming and J lost 0 bases, with 8 bases between them. The CDR3 is 15 residues long. Germline assignment: CDR1 SGHRS and CDR2 YFSETQ. CDR3 sequence: CASSLGQGSTDTQYF. CDR3 DNA: TGCGCCAGCAGCTTGGGGCAGGGGAGCACAGATACGCAGTATTTT.

CDR3 DNA sequence: TGTGCCATCAGTGAGGGGACAGGGGTCTACGAAAAACTGTTTTTT. It translates to CAISEGTGVYEKLFF. V is TRBV10-3 and J is TRBJ1-4, with 10 bases fitting TRBD1. The CDR3 runs to 15 residues. Looked up from germline, CDR1 is ENHRY and CDR2 is SYGVKD. The V and J ends lost 2 bases and 8 bases, in that order; junction bases with no gene match: 5.

This clone has a single count. The chain carries TRBV2 and TRBJ2-5, with 12 bases aligning to TRBD2. Losses at the gene ends were 4 bases for V and 2 bases for J; bases not matched to a gene: 14. Germline CDR1 SNHLY, CDR2 FYNNEI. This CDR3 has 19 amino acids. Here the CDR3 DNA reads TGTGCCAGCAGTGTGGGGGAGTCCGGGACTAGCGGGTTTCAAGAGACCCAGTACTTC. Translation gives CASSVGESGTSGFQETQYF.

The V and J genes are TRBV30 and TRBJ2-7; D remains unclear. V shed 4 bases and J shed 2 bases, with 6 bases lying between them. This CDR3 is 11 amino acids long. Germline V gene lookup returns CDR1 GTSNPN and CDR2 SVGIG (reference sequence). CDR3 sequence reads: CAWTRAYEQYF. In nucleotides, the CDR3 is TGTGCCTGGACTCGGGCCTACGAGCAGTACTTC.

This clone was observed a few times. The chain joins TRBV6-5 to TRBJ1-5, with 8 bases identical to TRBD1. This CDR3 region has 14 residues. The germline CDR1 and CDR2 sequences are MNHEY and SVGAGI. The trim removed 6 bases at V and 6 bases at J, leaving 7 bases unmatched. CDR3 residues: CASRGQGTGQPQHF. CDR3 DNA: TGTGCCAGCAGGGGGCAGGGGACAGGTCAGCCCCAGCATTTT.

The chain employs TRBV13 and TRBJ2-7; D might be TRBD2 (6 bases). Germline lookup yields CDR1 PRHDT and CDR2 FYEKMQ (reference sequence). The CDR3 length is 13 residues. V was cut by 5 bases and J by 3 bases, with 11 bases left in between. DNA of the CDR3: TGTGCCAGCAGCGGCGGGACCTACTACGAGCAGTACTTC. It yields the protein CASSGGTYYEQYF. The full variable domain, rest sourced from reference TRBV13 and TRBJ2-7, is AAGVIQSPRHLIKEKRETATLKCYPIPRHDTVYWYQQGPGQDPQFLISFYEKMQSDKGSIPDRFSAQQFSDYHSELNMSSLELGDSALYFCASSGGTYYEQYFGPGTRLTVT.

The chain recombines TRBV7-9 with TRBJ2-2; the match to TRBD1 covers 8 bases. CDR3 length: 17 residues. V trimming: 2 bases; J trimming: 4 bases; junction bases outside the gene matches: 9. Germline lookup yields CDR1 SEHNR and CDR2 FQNEAQ (reference sequence). The CDR3 region has the DNA TGTGCCAGCAGCTTAACCCGAGCACAGGGGGGCACCGGGGAGCTGTTTTTT. It encodes CASSLTRAQGGTGELFF.